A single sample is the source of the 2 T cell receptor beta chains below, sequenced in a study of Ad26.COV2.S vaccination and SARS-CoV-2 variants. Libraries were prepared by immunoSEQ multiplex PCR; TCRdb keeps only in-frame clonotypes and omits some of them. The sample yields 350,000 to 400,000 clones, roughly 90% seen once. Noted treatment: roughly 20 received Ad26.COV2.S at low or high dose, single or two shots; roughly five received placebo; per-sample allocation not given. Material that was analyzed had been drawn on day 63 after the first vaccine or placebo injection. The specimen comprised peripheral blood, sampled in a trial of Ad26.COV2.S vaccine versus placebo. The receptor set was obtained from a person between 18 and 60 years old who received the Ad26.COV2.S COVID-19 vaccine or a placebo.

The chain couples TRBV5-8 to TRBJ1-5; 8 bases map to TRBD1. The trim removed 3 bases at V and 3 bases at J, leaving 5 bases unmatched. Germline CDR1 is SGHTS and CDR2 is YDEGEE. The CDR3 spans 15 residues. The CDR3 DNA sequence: TGTGCCAGCAGCTCCGGACAGGGATTCAATCAGCCCCAGCATTTT. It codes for CASSSGQGFNQPQHF.

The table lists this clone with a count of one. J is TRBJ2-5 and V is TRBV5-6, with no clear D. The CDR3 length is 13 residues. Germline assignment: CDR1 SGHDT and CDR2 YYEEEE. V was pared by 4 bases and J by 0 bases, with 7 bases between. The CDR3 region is CASSRSNQETQYF. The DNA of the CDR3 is TGTGCCAGCAGCAGGTCAAACCAAGAGACCCAGTACTTC.